The clone carrying this TCR beta chain was counted a few times. What it binds is not known. Subjects aged 18 to 65 presented with newly diagnosed hyperthyroidism of less than 2 months' duration. CDR3 length equals 17 residues. Germline assignment: CDR1 SGHTA and CDR2 FQGNSA. J gave up 5 bases and V 0 bases, and 9 bases lay outside the gene matches. The sample belongs to a study of T cells in Graves' hyperthyroidism and ophthalmopathy. At the level of the study: It was at initial diagnosis, before any treatment, that peripheral blood was collected.

TCR beta CDR3 regions were amplified from RNA. First-round RT-PCR of the TCR CDR3 relied on the HTBI primer set. TCRdb re-derived calls from the multiplex PCR reads in MiXCR, one entry per CDR3 protein. Counted here are some 700,000 distinct CDR3 sequences, 17% occurring once; the ten biggest clones make up around 16%. General study points: Blood also held most thyroid clonotypes expanded beyond 0.001.

The receptor comes from a man aged 50-60 years with Graves' hyperthyroidism. Sequenced material: blood. The rearrangement links TRBV7-2 to TRBJ1-2; 10 bases align to TRBD1. This CDR3 reads CASSLAPTGGYGYGYTF. The CDR3 bases are TGTGCCAGCAGCTTAGCCCCGACAGGGGGCTATGGGTATGGCTACACCTTC.